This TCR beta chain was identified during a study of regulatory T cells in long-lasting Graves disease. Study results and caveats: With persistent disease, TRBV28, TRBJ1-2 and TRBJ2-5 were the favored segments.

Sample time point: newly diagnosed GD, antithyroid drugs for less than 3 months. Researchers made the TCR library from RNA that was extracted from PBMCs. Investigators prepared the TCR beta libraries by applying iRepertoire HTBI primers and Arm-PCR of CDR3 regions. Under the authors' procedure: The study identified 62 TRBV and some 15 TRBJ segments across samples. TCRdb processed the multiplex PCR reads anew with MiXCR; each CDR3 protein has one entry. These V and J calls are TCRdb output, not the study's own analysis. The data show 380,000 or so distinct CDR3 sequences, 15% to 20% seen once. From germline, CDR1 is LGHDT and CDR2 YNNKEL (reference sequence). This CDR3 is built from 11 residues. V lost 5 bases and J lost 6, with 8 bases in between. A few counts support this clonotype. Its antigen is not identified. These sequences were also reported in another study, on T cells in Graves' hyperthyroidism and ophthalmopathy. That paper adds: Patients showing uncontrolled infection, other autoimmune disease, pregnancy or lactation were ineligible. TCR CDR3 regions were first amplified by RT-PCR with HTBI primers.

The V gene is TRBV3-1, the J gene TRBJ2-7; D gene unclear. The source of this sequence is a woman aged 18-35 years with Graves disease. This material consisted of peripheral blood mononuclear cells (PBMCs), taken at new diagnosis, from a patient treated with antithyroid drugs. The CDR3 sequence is CASSLYGEQYF. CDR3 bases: TGTGCCAGCAGCTTATATGGCGAGCAGTACTTC.